The rows below give T cell receptor beta chains drawn from one sample of a study of T cells in Graves' hyperthyroidism and ophthalmopathy. MiXCR, applied by TCRdb to the multiplex PCR reads, yields one record per CDR3 protein. The sample records about 740,000 distinct CDR3 sequences, 12% to 15% being singletons. The specimen was blood. The source of these receptors is a woman under 30 with Graves' hyperthyroidism. CDR3s include the opening cysteine and the closing phenylalanine or tryptophan. Fields, in order: J gene, V gene, clone size, D gene, CDR3 DNA, CDR3 protein. A D gene is named only where the DNA matches it firmly. Some rows mark clone size as missing; the rest say once, few, many or name a class of expanded clone.

j_call: TRBJ2-1
v_call: TRBV19
clone_size: -
d_call: -
cdr3_nt: TGTGCCAATAGTATCCTCCAGGGCGAGGCCTACAATGAGCAGTTCTTC
cdr3_aa: CANSILQGEAYNEQFF

j_call: TRBJ2-1
v_call: TRBV19
clone_size: many
d_call: TRBD2
cdr3_nt: TGTGCCAGTAGTCGTACTAGCGGGAGGGCCTTTTCGTACAATGAGCAGTTCTTC
cdr3_aa: CASSRTSGRAFSYNEQFF

j_call: TRBJ2-1
v_call: TRBV5-1
clone_size: few
d_call: -
cdr3_nt: TGCGCCAGCATCACAGACATTGGTAAGCAGTTCTTC
cdr3_aa: CASITDIGKQFF

j_call: TRBJ2-3
v_call: TRBV7-9
clone_size: many
d_call: -
cdr3_nt: TGTGCCAGCAGCAACAGGGATGTGGATACGCAGTATTTT
cdr3_aa: CASSNRDVDTQYF

j_call: TRBJ2-3
v_call: TRBV27
clone_size: many
d_call: -
cdr3_nt: TGTGCCAGCAGTTCATCCCCCCTGACGGATGGGGATACGCAGTATTTT
cdr3_aa: CASSSSPLTDGDTQYF

j_call: TRBJ1-1
v_call: TRBV10-3
clone_size: -
d_call: -
cdr3_nt: TGTGCCATCAGTGACCAGGCGGGGAACACTGAAGCTTTCTTT
cdr3_aa: CAISDQAGNTEAFF

j_call: TRBJ1-1
v_call: TRBV30
clone_size: -
d_call: -
cdr3_nt: TGTGCCTGGAGTCGGGGAAACATTGGGGATGAAGCTTTCTTT
cdr3_aa: CAWSRGNIGDEAFF

j_call: TRBJ2-7
v_call: TRBV14
clone_size: few
d_call: -
cdr3_nt: TGTGCCAGCAGCCAGCAAGCTTACTCCTACGAGCAGTACTTC
cdr3_aa: CASSQQAYSYEQYF

j_call: TRBJ2-1
v_call: TRBV2
clone_size: many
d_call: TRBD2
cdr3_nt: TGTGCCAGCACCAAAGGGAGGGCTAGCGGGAGCAATGAGCAGTTCTTC
cdr3_aa: CASTKGRASGSNEQFF

j_call: TRBJ1-5
v_call: TRBV27
clone_size: -
d_call: -
cdr3_nt: TGTGCCAGCAGTTTGGGAGGAACCGCCTATCAGCCCCAGCATTTT
cdr3_aa: CASSLGGTAYQPQHF

j_call: TRBJ2-1
v_call: TRBV7-9
clone_size: -
d_call: TRBD1
cdr3_nt: TGTGCCAGCAGTACTATCAGGGGGACGTACAATGAGCAGTTCTTC
cdr3_aa: CASSTIRGTYNEQFF

j_call: TRBJ2-3
v_call: TRBV7-3
clone_size: many
d_call: -
cdr3_nt: TGTGCCAGCAGCTTAAGTAGTCACTGGGCGGATACGCAGTATTTT
cdr3_aa: CASSLSSHWADTQYF

j_call: TRBJ1-1
v_call: TRBV10-3
clone_size: -
d_call: -
cdr3_nt: TGTGCCATCAGTGAGTCGGTAGGGGGGGTCACTGAAGCTTTCTTT
cdr3_aa: CAISESVGGVTEAFF

j_call: TRBJ1-2
v_call: TRBV5-5
clone_size: -
d_call: -
cdr3_nt: TGTGCCAGCAGCTTGCGAGACCCCTATGGCTACACCTTC
cdr3_aa: CASSLRDPYGYTF

j_call: TRBJ2-2
v_call: TRBV6-5
clone_size: -
d_call: TRBD2
cdr3_nt: TGTGCCAGCAGTTCGAGACTAGCGGGAGTAGGGGAGCTGTTTTTT
cdr3_aa: CASSSRLAGVGELFF

j_call: TRBJ1-6
v_call: TRBV19
clone_size: -
d_call: TRBD1
cdr3_nt: TGTGCCAGTCTCGACAGGGCAAGGCTAGCAGGGGATTCACCCCTCCACTTT
cdr3_aa: CASLDRARLAGDSPLHF

j_call: TRBJ1-1
v_call: TRBV12-3/TRBV12-4
clone_size: many
d_call: -
cdr3_nt: TGTGCCAGCAGTTTCCGGCAGATGAACACTGAAGCTTTCTTT
cdr3_aa: CASSFRQMNTEAFF

j_call: TRBJ2-1
v_call: TRBV6-1
clone_size: many
d_call: -
cdr3_nt: TGTGCCAGCAGTGGACCGACAGACTACAATGAGCAGTTCTTC
cdr3_aa: CASSGPTDYNEQFF

j_call: TRBJ2-7
v_call: TRBV6-2/TRBV6-3
clone_size: many
d_call: -
cdr3_nt: TGTGCCAGCAGTTTACGAACCAGGGGACAATATCCCTACGAGCAGTACTTC
cdr3_aa: CASSLRTRGQYPYEQYF

j_call: TRBJ2-1
v_call: TRBV9
clone_size: many
d_call: TRBD2
cdr3_nt: TGTGCCAGCAGCGTAGTGAGCGGGAGGTTCGGGGATGAGCAGTTCTTC
cdr3_aa: CASSVVSGRFGDEQFF

j_call: TRBJ2-1
v_call: TRBV7-6
clone_size: many
d_call: -
cdr3_nt: TGTGCCAGCAGCTTAGAGGTAGAGGGACTCTACAATGAGCAGTTCTTC
cdr3_aa: CASSLEVEGLYNEQFF

j_call: TRBJ2-5
v_call: TRBV20-1
clone_size: few
d_call: -
cdr3_nt: TGCAGTGCTAGACACGTGGTTAGGCCGCGAGAGACCCAGTACTTC
cdr3_aa: CSARHVVRPRETQYF

j_call: TRBJ2-4
v_call: TRBV15
clone_size: -
d_call: -
cdr3_nt: TGTGCCACCAGCAGAGCCAACAGGGTAGCCAAAAACATTCAGTACTTC
cdr3_aa: CATSRANRVAKNIQYF

j_call: TRBJ1-4
v_call: TRBV20-1
clone_size: -
d_call: -
cdr3_nt: TGCAGTGCTGACCTCCCAAGGGCCACTAATGAAAAACTGTTTTTT
cdr3_aa: CSADLPRATNEKLFF

j_call: TRBJ2-2
v_call: TRBV20-1
clone_size: many
d_call: -
cdr3_nt: TGCAGTGCTAGAGTGGTGGGACGGGGCGACACCGGGGAGCTGTTTTTT
cdr3_aa: CSARVVGRGDTGELFF

j_call: TRBJ1-3
v_call: TRBV30
clone_size: few
d_call: -
cdr3_nt: TGTGCCTGGAGTGTAAAGGGAACTGGAAACACCATATATTTT
cdr3_aa: CAWSVKGTGNTIYF

j_call: TRBJ1-1
v_call: TRBV6-1
clone_size: -
d_call: -
cdr3_nt: TGTGCCAGCAGTTATCAGGGGACACCTGAAGCTTTCTTT
cdr3_aa: CASSYQGTPEAFF

j_call: TRBJ2-3
v_call: TRBV9
clone_size: few
d_call: TRBD2
cdr3_nt: TGTGCCAGCAGCGTAGCTCGGGGGGGAGAGGGGACAGATACGCAGTATTTT
cdr3_aa: CASSVARGGEGTDTQYF

j_call: TRBJ1-1
v_call: TRBV19
clone_size: -
d_call: -
cdr3_nt: TGTGCCAGTAGTCAACCGTCCCGGGCGGGAGCTTTCTTT
cdr3_aa: CASSQPSRAGAFF

j_call: TRBJ1-2
v_call: TRBV30
clone_size: few
d_call: -
cdr3_nt: TGTGCCTGGAAGACCGGGGCGGAGGACGGCTACACCTTC
cdr3_aa: CAWKTGAEDGYTF

j_call: TRBJ2-7
v_call: TRBV6-2/TRBV6-3
clone_size: many
d_call: -
cdr3_nt: TGTGCCAGCAGTTTTGAGGTCCCCTACGAGCAGTACTTC
cdr3_aa: CASSFEVPYEQYF

j_call: TRBJ2-5
v_call: TRBV6-1
clone_size: once
d_call: -
cdr3_nt: TGTGCCAGCAGCCACCTGGGCAGGGCGGTGGAGACCCAGTACTTC
cdr3_aa: CASSHLGRAVETQYF

j_call: TRBJ2-7
v_call: TRBV12-3/TRBV12-4
clone_size: -
d_call: -
cdr3_nt: TGTGCCAGCAGGACGAGGGGGAACGAGCAGTACTTC
cdr3_aa: CASRTRGNEQYF

j_call: TRBJ2-5
v_call: TRBV19
clone_size: few
d_call: -
cdr3_nt: TGTGCCAGTAGTATTAGGGCAGGGCAGCAGACCCAGTACTTC
cdr3_aa: CASSIRAGQQTQYF

j_call: TRBJ2-5
v_call: TRBV7-9
clone_size: many
d_call: TRBD1
cdr3_nt: TGTGCCAGCAGCTTGTCATCAGGGGGACAAGAGACCCAGTACTTC
cdr3_aa: CASSLSSGGQETQYF

j_call: TRBJ2-3
v_call: TRBV11-2
clone_size: many
d_call: TRBD1
cdr3_nt: TGTGCCAGCAGCTTAGTTACAGGGGGTGTCACAGATACGCAGTATTTT
cdr3_aa: CASSLVTGGVTDTQYF

j_call: TRBJ2-5
v_call: TRBV27
clone_size: few
d_call: TRBD2
cdr3_nt: TGTGCCAGCAGCCCAGCGGGAGGACTTAGGGGGCAAGAGACCCAGTACTTC
cdr3_aa: CASSPAGGLRGQETQYF

j_call: TRBJ1-2
v_call: TRBV7-2
clone_size: many
d_call: TRBD1
cdr3_nt: TGTGCCAGCAGGGGCGTGGCCCGGGACAGGGGGATTGGGAACTATGGCTACACCTTC
cdr3_aa: CASRGVARDRGIGNYGYTF

j_call: TRBJ1-1
v_call: TRBV28
clone_size: few
d_call: -
cdr3_nt: TGTGCCAGCAGTTTTCCGGGACCGGCTTTCTTT
cdr3_aa: CASSFPGPAFF

j_call: TRBJ2-7
v_call: TRBV4-2
clone_size: many
d_call: TRBD1
cdr3_nt: TGTGCCAGCAGCCAAGAAATCCGGGACAGCTCCTACGAGCAGTACTTC
cdr3_aa: CASSQEIRDSSYEQYF

j_call: TRBJ2-7
v_call: TRBV7-2
clone_size: -
d_call: TRBD1
cdr3_nt: TGTGCCAGCAGCCCCGCCATGACAGGGGCGAGCTCCTACGAGCAGTACTTC
cdr3_aa: CASSPAMTGASSYEQYF

j_call: TRBJ2-1
v_call: TRBV6-2/TRBV6-3
clone_size: -
d_call: TRBD2
cdr3_nt: TGTGCCAGCACTTCTCGGGAGGCGGGAGCCTACAATGAGCAGTTCTTC
cdr3_aa: CASTSREAGAYNEQFF

j_call: TRBJ1-2
v_call: TRBV7-9
clone_size: -
d_call: -
cdr3_nt: TGTGCCAGCAGCCCCTCGAGCGGAGGGAACTATGGCTACACCTTC
cdr3_aa: CASSPSSGGNYGYTF

j_call: TRBJ1-5
v_call: TRBV2
clone_size: many
d_call: -
cdr3_nt: TGTGCCAGCAGTATTGGGGGGGGGAGCAGCAATCAGCCCCAGCATTTT
cdr3_aa: CASSIGGGSSNQPQHF